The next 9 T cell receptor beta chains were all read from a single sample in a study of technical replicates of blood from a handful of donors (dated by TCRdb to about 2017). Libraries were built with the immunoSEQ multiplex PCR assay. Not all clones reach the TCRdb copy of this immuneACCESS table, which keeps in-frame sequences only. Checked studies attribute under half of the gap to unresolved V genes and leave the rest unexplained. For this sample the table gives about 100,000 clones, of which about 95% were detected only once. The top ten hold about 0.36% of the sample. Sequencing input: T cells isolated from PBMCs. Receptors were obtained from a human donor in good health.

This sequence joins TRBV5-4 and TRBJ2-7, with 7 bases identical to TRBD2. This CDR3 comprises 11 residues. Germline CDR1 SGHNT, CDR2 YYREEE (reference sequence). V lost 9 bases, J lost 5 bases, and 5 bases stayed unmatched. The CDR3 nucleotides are TGTGCCATGGGGGGGGACGACGAGCAGTACTTC. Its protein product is CAMGGDDEQYF.

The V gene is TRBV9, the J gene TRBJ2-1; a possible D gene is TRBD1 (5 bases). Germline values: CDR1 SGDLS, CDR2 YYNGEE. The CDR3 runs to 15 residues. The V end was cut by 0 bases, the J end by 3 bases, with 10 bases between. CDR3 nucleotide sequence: TGTGCCAGCAGCGTAGAGGGCAGGGACTACAATGAGCAGTTCTTC. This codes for CASSVEGRDYNEQFF. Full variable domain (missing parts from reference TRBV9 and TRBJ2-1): DSGVTQTPKHLITATGQRVTLRCSPRSGDLSVYWYQQSLDQGLQFLIQYYNGEERAKGNILERFSAQQFPDLHSELNLSSLELGDSALYFCASSVEGRDYNEQFFGPGTRLTVL.

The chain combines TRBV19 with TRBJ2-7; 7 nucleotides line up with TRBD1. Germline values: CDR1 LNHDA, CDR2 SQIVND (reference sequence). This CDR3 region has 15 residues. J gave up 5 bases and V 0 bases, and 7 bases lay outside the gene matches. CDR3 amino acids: CASSIDRQGVNEQYF. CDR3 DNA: TGTGCCAGTAGTATAGATAGGCAGGGGGTCAACGAGCAGTACTTC.

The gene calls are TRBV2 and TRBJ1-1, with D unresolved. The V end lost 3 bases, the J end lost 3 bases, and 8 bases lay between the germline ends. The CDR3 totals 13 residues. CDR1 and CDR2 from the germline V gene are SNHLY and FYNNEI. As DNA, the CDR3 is TGTGCCAGCAGTGAGAAGGAGTACACTGAAGCTTTCTTT. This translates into CASSEKEYTEAFF.

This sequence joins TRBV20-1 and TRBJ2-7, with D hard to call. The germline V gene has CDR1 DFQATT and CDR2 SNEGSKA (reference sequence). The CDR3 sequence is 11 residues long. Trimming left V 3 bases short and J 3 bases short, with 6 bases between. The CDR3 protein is CSASPGYEQYF. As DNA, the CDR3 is TGCAGTGCTAGCCCGGGCTACGAGCAGTACTTC.

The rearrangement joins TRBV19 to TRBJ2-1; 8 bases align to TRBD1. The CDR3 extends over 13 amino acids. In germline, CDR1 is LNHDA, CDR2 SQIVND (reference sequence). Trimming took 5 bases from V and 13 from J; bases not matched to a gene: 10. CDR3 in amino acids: CASSVDLTGAQFF. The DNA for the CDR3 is TGTGCCAGTAGTGTCGATTTGACAGGGGCCCAGTTCTTC.

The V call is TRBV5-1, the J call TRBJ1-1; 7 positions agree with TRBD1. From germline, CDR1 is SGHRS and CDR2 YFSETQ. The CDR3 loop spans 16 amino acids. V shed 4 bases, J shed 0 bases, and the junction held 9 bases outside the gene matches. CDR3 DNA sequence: TGCGCCAGCAGCCCTCGGACAGGAGACATGAACACTGAAGCTTTCTTT. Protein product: CASSPRTGDMNTEAFF. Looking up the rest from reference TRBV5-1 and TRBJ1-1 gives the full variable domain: KAGVTQTPRYLIKTRGQQVTLSCSPISGHRSVSWYQQTPGQGLQFLFEYFSETQRNKGNFPGRFSGRQFSNSRSEMNVSTLELGDSALYLCASSPRTGDMNTEAFFGQGTRLTVV.

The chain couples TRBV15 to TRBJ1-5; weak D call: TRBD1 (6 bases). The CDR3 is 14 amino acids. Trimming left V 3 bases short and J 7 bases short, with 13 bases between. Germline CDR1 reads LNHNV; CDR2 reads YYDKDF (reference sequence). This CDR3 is CATSRVSGVQPQHF. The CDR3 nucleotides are TGTGCCACCAGCAGGGTCTCAGGGGTACAGCCCCAGCATTTT.

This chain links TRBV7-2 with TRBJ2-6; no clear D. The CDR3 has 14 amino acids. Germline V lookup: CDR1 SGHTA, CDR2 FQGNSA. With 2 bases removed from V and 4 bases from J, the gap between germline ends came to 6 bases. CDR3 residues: CASSLLGGANVLTF. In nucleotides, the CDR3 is TGTGCCAGCAGCTTATTGGGCGGGGCCAACGTCCTGACTTTC.